The 7 T cell receptor beta chains given below trace back to one sample, sequenced in a study of T-cell reconstitution after alpha-beta-depleted transplantation in children. Preparation of the TCRbeta library was carried out with unique molecular identifiers. Each CDR3 protein is one row after TCRdb ran MiXCR on the PCR reads. The sample carries about a million distinct CDR3 sequences, roughly 29% recorded once. Sequenced material: PBMCs, mostly from graft donor cells, taken 360 days after TCRalphabeta/CD19-depleted stem cell transplant. The source of these receptors is a boy younger than two who had a stem cell transplant for SCID, so the T cells may come from the graft donor.

V usage is TRBV24-1 and J usage is TRBJ2-1; D unresolved. The CDR3 is 12 amino acids. Trimming took 3 bases from V and 6 from J, leaving 5 bases between them. Germline CDR1 KGHDR, CDR2 SFDVKD. In DNA, the CDR3 is TGTGCCACCAGTGATGCAGGCAATGAGCAGTTCTTC. Its protein is CATSDAGNEQFF.

This clonotype was found a few times. The genes are TRBV20-1 and TRBJ2-1; TRBD2 agrees at 8 bases. The V segment lost 3 bases and the J segment 5 bases; nucleotides outside the gene matches: 9. This CDR3 region has 15 residues. Germline assignment: CDR1 DFQATT and CDR2 SNEGSKA (reference sequence). CDR3 nucleotides: TGCAGTGCTAGTAGGTCGGGGGGGCCCAACAATGAGCAGTTCTTC. The encoded protein is CSASRSGGPNNEQFF.

This chain connects TRBV4-1 to TRBJ1-1; TRBD1 agrees at 9 bases. Germline V CDR1 and CDR2: MGHRA, YSYEKL. J gave up 3 bases and V 4 bases, and 9 bases lay outside the gene matches. The CDR3 is made up of 16 amino acids. CDR3 sequence: CASSPRPGTGYTEAFF. In nucleotides, the CDR3 is TGCGCCAGCAGCCCGAGGCCGGGGACAGGGTACACTGAAGCTTTCTTT.

This chain links TRBV28 with TRBJ2-1; 10 bases line up with TRBD2. The V gene's germline CDR1 is MDHEN and CDR2 SYDVKM. V was pared by 8 bases and J by 6 bases, with 10 bases of the junction left unmatched. The CDR3 has 15 residues. As DNA, the CDR3 is TGTGCCAGCCGCAAACTAGCGGGAAAGGGCAATGAGCAGTTCTTC. Translating it yields CASRKLAGKGNEQFF.

CDR3 DNA: TGCAGCGTTCAGAATGGACAAGTGGGCGAGCAGTACTTC. Protein product: CSVQNGQVGEQYF. V gene TRBV29-1 combines with J gene TRBJ2-7; the D gene is possibly TRBD1 (5 bases). The CDR3 loop spans 13 amino acids. Germline V gives CDR1 SQVTM, CDR2 ANQGSEA. Trimming removed 5 bases from V and 6 bases from J, with 17 bases in between.

This clonotype was picked up a small number of times. J is TRBJ2-3 and V is TRBV29-1, with 8 bases aligning to TRBD2. Germline CDR1 and CDR2: SQVTM and ANQGSEA. The CDR3 covers 17 residues. V lost 2 bases and J lost 1; bases outside the gene matches: 11. The chain's CDR3 is CSVEILLAEAGTDTQYF. CDR3 bases: TGCAGCGTTGAAATCCTACTAGCGGAGGCGGGCACAGATACGCAGTATTTT.

This clonotype turned up a few times. The CDR3 DNA reads TGTGCCAGCAGTTCAGGACTAAGGGGGGAGACCCAGTACTTC. Protein: CASSSGLRGETQYF. The rearrangement joins TRBV7-9 to TRBJ2-5; perhaps D is TRBD1 or TRBD2 (6 bases each). V was clipped by 6 bases and J by 5 bases, with 16 bases between them. The CDR3 length is 14 residues. Per germline, CDR1 SEHNR and CDR2 FQNEAQ (reference sequence).